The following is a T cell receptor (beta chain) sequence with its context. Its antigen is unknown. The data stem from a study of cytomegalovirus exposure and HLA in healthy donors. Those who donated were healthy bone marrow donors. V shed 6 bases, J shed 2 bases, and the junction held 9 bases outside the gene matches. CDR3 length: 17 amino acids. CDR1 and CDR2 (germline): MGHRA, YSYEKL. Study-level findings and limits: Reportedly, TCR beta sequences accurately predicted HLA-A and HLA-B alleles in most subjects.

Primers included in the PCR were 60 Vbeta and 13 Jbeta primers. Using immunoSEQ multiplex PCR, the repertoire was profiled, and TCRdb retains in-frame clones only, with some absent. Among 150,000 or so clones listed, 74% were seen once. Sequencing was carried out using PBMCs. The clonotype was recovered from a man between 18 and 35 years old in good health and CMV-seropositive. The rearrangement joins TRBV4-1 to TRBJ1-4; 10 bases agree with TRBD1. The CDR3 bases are TGCGCCAGCAGTCTGGGACAGGGGCCCCCCACTAATGAAAAACTGTTTTTT. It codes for CASSLGQGPPTNEKLFF.